A selection of T cell receptor beta chains follows, all from one sample in a study of blood T cell repertoires in COVID-19. The method was immunoSEQ multiplex PCR; TCRdb's version includes in-frame clones alone and lacks a portion of them. The table has roughly 400,000 clones, approximately 90% seen once; the top ten hold approximately 9.3%. The sequenced material came from PBMCs or T cells enriched from blood (not recorded which). Source of these receptors: a woman aged 45-59 years who had recovered from COVID-19. Both conserved end residues are part of each CDR3. Each record gives: D gene, J gene, clone size, V gene, CDR3 DNA, CDR3 protein. A D gene is named only where the DNA matches it firmly. Clone size, where shown, is once, few, many, or a class for clones that have expanded.

d_call: -
j_call: TRBJ1-1
clone_size: -
v_call: TRBV28
cdr3_nt: TGTGCCAGCAGCGGCGGCAGGATAAGGGGGACTGAAGCTTTCTTT
cdr3_aa: CASSGGRIRGTEAFF

d_call: -
j_call: TRBJ1-2
clone_size: once
v_call: TRBV3-1/TRBV3-2
cdr3_nt: TGTGCCAGCAGCCTCCCGGGACTAGAGGGGAGGGGCTATGGCTACACCTTC
cdr3_aa: CASSLPGLEGRGYGYTF

d_call: -
j_call: TRBJ1-2
clone_size: -
v_call: TRBV3-1/TRBV3-2
cdr3_nt: TGTGCCAGCAGCCAAGAGTCCCGAGGGGGCTACACCTTC
cdr3_aa: CASSQESRGGYTF

d_call: TRBD1
j_call: TRBJ2-2
clone_size: -
v_call: TRBV7-9
cdr3_nt: TGTGCCAGCAGCTGGACAGGGGGAGTCACCGGGGAGCTGTTTTTT
cdr3_aa: CASSWTGGVTGELFF

d_call: -
j_call: TRBJ2-7
clone_size: -
v_call: TRBV28
cdr3_nt: TGTGCCAGCAGTGAGGGGGGGCGCTACGAGCAGTACTTC
cdr3_aa: CASSEGGRYEQYF

d_call: -
j_call: TRBJ2-1
clone_size: -
v_call: TRBV11-2
cdr3_nt: TGTGCCAGCAGCTTAGACACCGGGACCTACAATGAGCAGTTCTTC
cdr3_aa: CASSLDTGTYNEQFF

d_call: -
j_call: TRBJ1-2
clone_size: -
v_call: TRBV6-5
cdr3_nt: TGTGCCGGGGGGTCTGGCCAGGGCGAAGACTATGGCTACACCTTC
cdr3_aa: CAGGSGQGEDYGYTF

d_call: -
j_call: TRBJ1-1
clone_size: -
v_call: TRBV29-1
cdr3_nt: TGCAGCGTTGAAGGGGGCGCCTTTGACAGCACTGAAGCTTTCTTT
cdr3_aa: CSVEGGAFDSTEAFF

d_call: TRBD1
j_call: TRBJ2-7
clone_size: -
v_call: TRBV11-2
cdr3_nt: TGTGCCAGCAGCTTAGATTGGGACAGGGACGAGCAGTACTTC
cdr3_aa: CASSLDWDRDEQYF

d_call: -
j_call: TRBJ2-2
clone_size: -
v_call: TRBV7-2
cdr3_nt: TGTGCCAGCAGCCTCGCTGGGGACAACGGGGAGCTGTTTTTT
cdr3_aa: CASSLAGDNGELFF

d_call: -
j_call: TRBJ1-2
clone_size: -
v_call: TRBV6-5
cdr3_nt: TGTGCCAGTACGGGGGGTCGAAATAACTATGGCTACACCTTC
cdr3_aa: CASTGGRNNYGYTF

d_call: -
j_call: TRBJ2-7
clone_size: -
v_call: TRBV30
cdr3_nt: TGTGCCGCCAGCAGGGACTCCTACGAGCAGTACTTC
cdr3_aa: CAASRDSYEQYF

d_call: -
j_call: TRBJ2-5
clone_size: -
v_call: TRBV3-1/TRBV3-2
cdr3_nt: TGTGCCAGCAGCCCAATGCCCCCGGACACTCAAGAGACCCAGTACTTC
cdr3_aa: CASSPMPPDTQETQYF

d_call: -
j_call: TRBJ2-7
clone_size: -
v_call: TRBV2
cdr3_nt: TGTGCCACTGAAGCCGACAGGTACTCCTACGAGCAGTACTTC
cdr3_aa: CATEADRYSYEQYF

d_call: TRBD1
j_call: TRBJ2-7
clone_size: -
v_call: TRBV28
cdr3_nt: TGTGCCAGCAGTTTTAGGACAGGGTCAATGGAGCAGTACTTC
cdr3_aa: CASSFRTGSMEQYF

d_call: -
j_call: TRBJ1-4
clone_size: -
v_call: TRBV28
cdr3_nt: TGTGCCAGCAGTTTATTAATCGACAGAGTCGAAAAACTGTTTTTT
cdr3_aa: CASSLLIDRVEKLFF

d_call: TRBD1
j_call: TRBJ2-4
clone_size: -
v_call: TRBV19
cdr3_nt: TGTGCCAGTAGTATGACAGGGCCCTTAGCCAAAAACATTCAGTACTTC
cdr3_aa: CASSMTGPLAKNIQYF

d_call: -
j_call: TRBJ1-5
clone_size: -
v_call: TRBV6-2/TRBV6-3
cdr3_nt: TGTGCCAGCAGTCCCTCCGCAGGGGTTGAGCAGCCCCAGCATTTT
cdr3_aa: CASSPSAGVEQPQHF

d_call: -
j_call: TRBJ2-7
clone_size: -
v_call: TRBV6-5
cdr3_nt: TGTGCCAGCGGAATGTCAGGACTACTCTACGAGCAGTACTTC
cdr3_aa: CASGMSGLLYEQYF

d_call: -
j_call: TRBJ1-1
clone_size: -
v_call: TRBV19
cdr3_nt: TGTGCCAGTAGTATATTCGGGGAAGGTCGCACTGAAGCTTTCTTT
cdr3_aa: CASSIFGEGRTEAFF

d_call: -
j_call: TRBJ1-1
clone_size: -
v_call: TRBV28
cdr3_nt: TGTGCCAGCAGAACAGGGCCACAGATGAACACTGAAGCTTTCTTT
cdr3_aa: CASRTGPQMNTEAFF

d_call: -
j_call: TRBJ2-3
clone_size: -
v_call: TRBV11-3
cdr3_nt: TGTGCCAGCAGCCCCGAAGAGAGCACAGATACGCAGTATTTT
cdr3_aa: CASSPEESTDTQYF

d_call: TRBD1
j_call: TRBJ2-1
clone_size: -
v_call: TRBV6-5
cdr3_nt: TGTGCCAGCAGCTTCGACAGGGACCCCTACAATGAGCAGTTCTTC
cdr3_aa: CASSFDRDPYNEQFF

d_call: TRBD2
j_call: TRBJ2-1
clone_size: once
v_call: TRBV7-8
cdr3_nt: TGTGCCAGCAGCCTAGCGGGGGGGCCCTCCTATGAGCAGTTCTTC
cdr3_aa: CASSLAGGPSYEQFF

d_call: TRBD1
j_call: TRBJ2-2
clone_size: -
v_call: TRBV11-2
cdr3_nt: TGTGCCAGCAGCTTAGCCGTGACAGGGGTCACCGGGGAGCTGTTTTTT
cdr3_aa: CASSLAVTGVTGELFF

d_call: TRBD1
j_call: TRBJ2-1
clone_size: -
v_call: TRBV18
cdr3_nt: TGTGCCAGCTCACTCCGGGACAGGGGGAACAATGAGCAGTTCTTC
cdr3_aa: CASSLRDRGNNEQFF

d_call: -
j_call: TRBJ1-1
clone_size: -
v_call: TRBV29-1
cdr3_nt: TGCAGCGTTTCCAGGGCGAACACTGAAGCTTTCTTT
cdr3_aa: CSVSRANTEAFF

d_call: -
j_call: TRBJ2-1
clone_size: -
v_call: TRBV6-5
cdr3_nt: TGTGCCAGCAGTTACACTACCGGGACACGAAATTTCCCCCTATTCTTC
cdr3_aa: CASSYTTGTRNFPLFF

d_call: TRBD1
j_call: TRBJ1-2
clone_size: -
v_call: TRBV4-2
cdr3_nt: TGTGCCAGCAGCCAAGAGGGAGAACGAGACAGGGGAGATGGCTACACCTTC
cdr3_aa: CASSQEGERDRGDGYTF

d_call: -
j_call: TRBJ1-6
clone_size: -
v_call: TRBV4-1
cdr3_nt: TGCGCCAGCAGCCAAGAATTCCCTGGCAGGGGTTTTTCACCCCTCCACTTT
cdr3_aa: CASSQEFPGRGFSPLHF

d_call: TRBD1
j_call: TRBJ2-5
clone_size: -
v_call: TRBV28
cdr3_nt: TGTGCCAGCAGCGCACCGGGACAGGGGTTGGGGGAGACCCAGTACTTC
cdr3_aa: CASSAPGQGLGETQYF

d_call: -
j_call: TRBJ2-5
clone_size: -
v_call: TRBV3-1/TRBV3-2
cdr3_nt: TGTGCCAGCAGCCTCCGGGACCGACAGGCGACCCAGTACTTC
cdr3_aa: CASSLRDRQATQYF

d_call: -
j_call: TRBJ2-3
clone_size: -
v_call: TRBV19
cdr3_nt: TGTGCCAGTAGTAGTAGTACTAACTCATACACAGATACGCAGTATTTT
cdr3_aa: CASSSSTNSYTDTQYF

d_call: -
j_call: TRBJ1-1
clone_size: few
v_call: TRBV29-1
cdr3_nt: TGCAGCGTTGAAAAGGGGTTGGACACTGAAGCTTTCTTT
cdr3_aa: CSVEKGLDTEAFF

d_call: TRBD2
j_call: TRBJ2-3
clone_size: -
v_call: TRBV7-9
cdr3_nt: TGTGCCAGCAGCTTATTAGCGGGGGGCCCAGATACGCAGTATTTT
cdr3_aa: CASSLLAGGPDTQYF

d_call: -
j_call: TRBJ1-5
clone_size: -
v_call: TRBV7-9
cdr3_nt: TGTGCCAGCAGCGCGGGCGTGCAGCCCCAGCATTTT
cdr3_aa: CASSAGVQPQHF

d_call: TRBD1
j_call: TRBJ1-3
clone_size: -
v_call: TRBV19
cdr3_nt: TGTGCCAGTAGTCTCGCAACAGGGGGCGCCTCTGGAAACACCATATATTTT
cdr3_aa: CASSLATGGASGNTIYF

d_call: TRBD2
j_call: TRBJ2-2
clone_size: -
v_call: TRBV3-1/TRBV3-2
cdr3_nt: TGTGCCAGCAGCCAGGGGACTAGCGGGGGAATTGCCGGGGAGCTGTTTTTT
cdr3_aa: CASSQGTSGGIAGELFF

d_call: TRBD1
j_call: TRBJ2-1
clone_size: -
v_call: TRBV3-1/TRBV3-2
cdr3_nt: TGTGCCAGCAGCTCACAGGGGTCCGGCAATGAGCAGTTCTTC
cdr3_aa: CASSSQGSGNEQFF

d_call: -
j_call: TRBJ2-1
clone_size: -
v_call: TRBV27
cdr3_nt: TGTGCCAGCTCGACAGTCCTCACCTACAATGAGCAGTTCTTC
cdr3_aa: CASSTVLTYNEQFF

d_call: TRBD1
j_call: TRBJ2-3
clone_size: -
v_call: TRBV18
cdr3_nt: TGTGCCAGCTCACTTGTGGGACAGGGCACAGATACGCAGTATTTT
cdr3_aa: CASSLVGQGTDTQYF

d_call: -
j_call: TRBJ1-6
clone_size: -
v_call: TRBV5-6
cdr3_nt: TGTGCCAGCAGCTCATCAGGGATTGGATCACCCCTCCACTTT
cdr3_aa: CASSSSGIGSPLHF